These 12 T cell receptor beta chains share one sample of origin, sequenced in a study of cytomegalovirus exposure and HLA in healthy donors. The table came from immunoSEQ multiplex PCR; TCRdb's copy has only in-frame clones and leaves some out. The table has about 160,000 clones, over 85% seen once. What was sequenced was PBMCs. Source of these receptors: a woman aged 18-29 years in good health and CMV-seropositive.

This sequence joins TRBV10-3 and TRBJ2-3; 12 nucleotides align to TRBD2. The CDR3 has 16 residues. Germline CDR1 is ENHRY and CDR2 is SYGVKD. The J segment lost 5 bases and the V segment lost 3 bases, leaving 6 bases of the junction unmatched. CDR3 in amino acids: CAISDSSGRAIDTQYF. CDR3 nucleotide sequence: TGTGCCATCAGTGATTCTAGCGGGAGGGCCATAGATACGCAGTATTTT.

CDR3 nucleotide sequence: TGCGCCAGCAGTGTTAGCGAGAGTTACAATGAGCAGTTCTTC. As protein: CASSVSESYNEQFF. V gene TRBV10-1 combines with J gene TRBJ2-1, with D possibly matching TRBD2 (5 bases). V was clipped by 4 bases and J by 4 bases, with 11 bases between them. This CDR3 has 14 amino acids. Germline V gene data show CDR1 as WNHNN and CDR2 as SYGVQD (reference sequence).

The chain carries TRBV25-1 and TRBJ2-7, with D possibly TRBD2 on 6 matching bases. The CDR3 has 14 amino acids. CDR1 MGHDK and CDR2 SYGVNS come from the germline V gene. V was clipped by 5 bases and J by 3 bases, with 14 bases between them. The CDR3 protein is CASSPWDSNYEQYF. The CDR3 DNA sequence: TGTGCCAGCAGTCCGTGGGACTCCAACTACGAGCAGTACTTC.

The gene calls are TRBV25-1 and TRBJ2-7, with a possible D match to TRBD1 (6 bases). The germline V gene has CDR1 MGHDK and CDR2 SYGVNS. Trimming stripped 7 bases from V and 1 base from J, with 8 bases between. The CDR3 has 12 amino acids. This CDR3 is CASKGGSYEQYF. The CDR3 DNA reads as TGTGCCAGCAAAGGGGGTTCCTACGAGCAGTACTTC.

The chain joins TRBV7-9 to TRBJ2-2; 9 bases map to TRBD2. J was trimmed by 3 bases and V by 4 bases; bases with no gene match: 6. CDR3 size: 16 residues. Per the germline V gene, CDR1 is SEHNR and CDR2 is FQNEAQ (reference sequence). The CDR3 reads CASSSYPSGDTGELFF. The CDR3 DNA reads as TGTGCCAGCAGCTCCTATCCTAGCGGGGACACCGGGGAGCTGTTTTTT.

The chain combines TRBV6-6 with TRBJ2-7; 10 bases fit TRBD2. V was pared by 6 bases and J by 4 bases, with 12 bases of the junction left unmatched. This CDR3 has 16 amino acids. Germline V gene data show CDR1 as MNHNY and CDR2 as SVGAGI (reference sequence). CDR3 residues: CASRPKGVAGGYEQYF. DNA of the CDR3: TGTGCCAGCAGGCCCAAGGGAGTAGCGGGAGGTTACGAGCAGTACTTC.

The genes are TRBV7-2 and TRBJ2-3, with a possible D match to TRBD2 (8 bases). Per the germline V gene, CDR1 is SGHTA and CDR2 is FQGNSA. The CDR3 runs to 16 residues. V was clipped by 0 bases and J by 4 bases, with 14 bases between them. DNA for the CDR3: TGTGCCAGCAGCTTAGCGCTTAGCGGGACAGCAGATACGCAGTATTTT. This codes for CASSLALSGTADTQYF.

The chain uses TRBV19 and TRBJ2-3, with 8 positions matching TRBD1. Germline assignment: CDR1 LNHDA and CDR2 SQIVND (reference sequence). J was trimmed by 1 base and V by 8 bases; bases with no gene match: 11. The CDR3 sequence is 16 residues long. This chain's CDR3 is CASPRSRGQGTDTQYF. In nucleotides, the CDR3 is TGTGCCAGTCCTCGATCCAGGGGGCAAGGCACAGATACGCAGTATTTT. The full variable domain, completed using reference TRBV19 and TRBJ2-3, is DGGITQSPKYLFRKEGQNVTLSCEQNLNHDAMYWYRQDPGQGLRLIYYSQIVNDFQKGDIAEGYSVSREKKESFPLTVTSAQKNPTAFYLCASPRSRGQGTDTQYFGPGTRLTVL.

This chain links TRBV19 with TRBJ2-1, with 7 bases that match TRBD1. CDR1 is LNHDA, CDR2 SQIVND, per germline (reference sequence). V shed 4 bases and J 5 bases; nucleotides not matched to a gene: 8. The CDR3 totals 15 residues. CDR3 loop: CASSNPRQGDNEQFF. The CDR3 coding sequence is TGTGCCAGTAGTAATCCGAGACAGGGAGACAATGAGCAGTTCTTC.

CDR3 protein: CASRIRPGFETGELFF. The CDR3 coding sequence is TGTGCCAGCAGAATTCGCCCAGGTTTCGAAACCGGGGAGCTGTTTTTT. V is TRBV27 and J is TRBJ2-2; D unresolved. Germline CDR1 and CDR2: MNHEY and SMNVEV (reference sequence). The CDR3 consists of 16 residues. Trimming took 6 bases from V and 5 from J, leaving 19 bases between them.

V and J are TRBV19 and TRBJ2-6; D unclear. Trimming left V 0 bases short and J 0 bases short, with 6 bases between. The CDR3 totals 16 residues. Germline V gives CDR1 LNHDA, CDR2 SQIVND (reference sequence). CDR3 residues: CASSIDGLSGANVLTF. The CDR3 DNA reads as TGTGCCAGTAGTATAGATGGCCTCTCTGGGGCCAACGTCCTGACTTTC.

This CDR3 reads CASRLTGPYGYTF. The CDR3 nucleotides read TGTGCCAGCAGACTGACAGGACCATACGGCTACACCTTC. This chain links TRBV6-6 with TRBJ1-2; possibly TRBD1 for D (6 bases). Germline V gives CDR1 MNHNY, CDR2 SVGAGI (reference sequence). The CDR3 is 13 amino acids. The V gene lost 6 bases and the J gene lost 8 bases, with 16 bases spanning the gap.